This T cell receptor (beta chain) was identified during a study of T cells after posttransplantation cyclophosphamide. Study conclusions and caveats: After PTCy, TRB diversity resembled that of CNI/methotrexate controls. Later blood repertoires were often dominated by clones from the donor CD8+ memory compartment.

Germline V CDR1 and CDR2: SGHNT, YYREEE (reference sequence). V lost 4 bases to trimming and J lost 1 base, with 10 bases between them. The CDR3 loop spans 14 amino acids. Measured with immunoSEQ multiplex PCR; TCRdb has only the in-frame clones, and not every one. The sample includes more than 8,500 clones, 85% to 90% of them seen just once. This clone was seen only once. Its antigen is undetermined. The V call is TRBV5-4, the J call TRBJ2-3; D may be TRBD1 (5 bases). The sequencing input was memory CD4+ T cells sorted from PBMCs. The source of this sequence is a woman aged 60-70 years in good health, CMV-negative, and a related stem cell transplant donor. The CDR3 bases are TGTGCCAGCAGCCCTACCAGGGGCACAGATACGCAGTATTTT. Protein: CASSPTRGTDTQYF.